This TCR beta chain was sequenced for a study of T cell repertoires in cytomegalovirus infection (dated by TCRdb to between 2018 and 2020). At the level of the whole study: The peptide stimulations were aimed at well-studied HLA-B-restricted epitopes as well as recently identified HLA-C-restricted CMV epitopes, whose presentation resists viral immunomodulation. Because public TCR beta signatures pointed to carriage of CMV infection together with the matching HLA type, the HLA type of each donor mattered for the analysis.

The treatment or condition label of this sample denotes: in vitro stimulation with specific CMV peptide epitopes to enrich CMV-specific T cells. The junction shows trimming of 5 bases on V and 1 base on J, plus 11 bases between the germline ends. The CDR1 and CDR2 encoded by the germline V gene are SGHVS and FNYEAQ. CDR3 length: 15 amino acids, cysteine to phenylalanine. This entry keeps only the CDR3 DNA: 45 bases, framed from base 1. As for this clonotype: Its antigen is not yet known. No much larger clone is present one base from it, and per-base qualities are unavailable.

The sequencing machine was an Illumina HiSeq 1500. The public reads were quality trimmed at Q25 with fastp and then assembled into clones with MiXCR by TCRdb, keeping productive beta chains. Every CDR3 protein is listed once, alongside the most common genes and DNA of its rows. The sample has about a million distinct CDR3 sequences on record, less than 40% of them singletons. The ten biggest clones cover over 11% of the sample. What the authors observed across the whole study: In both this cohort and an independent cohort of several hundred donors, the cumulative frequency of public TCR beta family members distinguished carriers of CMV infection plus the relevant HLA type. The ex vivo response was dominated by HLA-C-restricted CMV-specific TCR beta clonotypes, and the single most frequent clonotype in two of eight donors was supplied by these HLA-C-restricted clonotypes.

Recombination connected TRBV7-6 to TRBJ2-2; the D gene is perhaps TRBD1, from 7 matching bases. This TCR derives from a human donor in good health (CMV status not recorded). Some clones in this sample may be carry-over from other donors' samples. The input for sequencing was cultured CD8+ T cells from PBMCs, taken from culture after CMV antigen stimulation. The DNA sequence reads TGTGCCAGCAGCCCCCAGGGGGGGAACACCGGGGAGCTGTTTTTT. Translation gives CASSPQGGNTGELFF.